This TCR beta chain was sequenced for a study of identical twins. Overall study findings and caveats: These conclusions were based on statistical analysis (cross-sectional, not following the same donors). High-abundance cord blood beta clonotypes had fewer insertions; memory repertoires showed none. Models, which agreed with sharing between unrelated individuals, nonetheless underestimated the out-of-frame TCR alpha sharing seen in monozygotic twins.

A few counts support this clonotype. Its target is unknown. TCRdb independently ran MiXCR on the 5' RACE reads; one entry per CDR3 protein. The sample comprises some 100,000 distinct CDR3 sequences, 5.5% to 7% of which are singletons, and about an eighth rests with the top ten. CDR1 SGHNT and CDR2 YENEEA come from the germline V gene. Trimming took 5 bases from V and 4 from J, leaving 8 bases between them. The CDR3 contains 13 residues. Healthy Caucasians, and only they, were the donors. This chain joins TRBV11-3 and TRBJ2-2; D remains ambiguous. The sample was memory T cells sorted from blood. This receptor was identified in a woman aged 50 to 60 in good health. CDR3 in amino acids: CASSIGATGELFF. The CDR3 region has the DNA TGTGCCAGCAGCATCGGCGCCACCGGGGAGCTGTTTTTT.